The T cell receptor (beta chain) under discussion was sequenced for a study of blood T cells in healthy people across ages. At least 7 million PBMCs were isolated per sample. Primed by a sample-barcoded 5' primer and a J-beta primer mix, a second PCR proceeded for 7 to 11 cycles. Each cDNA molecule received a tag from a template-switch adaptor that had 12 random nucleotides. No fewer than 3 million CDR3-containing paired-end reads came from each sample. One entry per CDR3 protein results from TCRdb running MiXCR on the 5' RACE reads. The table includes 600,000 to 850,000 distinct CDR3 sequences, around 46% detected once. Study results and caveats: Bulk PBMC profiling left naive and antigen-experienced comparisons inconclusive.

Trimming took 1 base from V and 0 from J, leaving 13 bases between them. CDR1 is DFQATT and CDR2 is SNEGSKA in the germline V gene (reference sequence). This CDR3 has 16 amino acids. On this clonotype itself: Its target is not known.

This TCR came from a woman aged 60-75 years in good health. The rearrangement joins TRBV20-1 to TRBJ1-5; D might be TRBD1 (5 bases). The specimen sequenced was blood. The CDR3 sequence is CSARVGDGYSNQPQHF. The CDR3 nucleotides are TGCAGTGCTAGAGTAGGGGACGGTTATAGCAATCAGCCCCAGCATTTT.